A selection of T cell receptor beta chains follows, all from one sample in a study of shared clonotypes between healthy human individuals. Using immunoSEQ multiplex PCR, the repertoire was profiled, and TCRdb retains in-frame clones only, with some absent. Of about 1 million clones listed, approximately 72% were seen once; the top ten hold approximately 1.5%. Source material: memory CD4+ T cells sorted from blood. These receptors were taken from a man aged 18 to 29 in good health. Each CDR3 is given with its conserved first and last residue. Each record gives: CDR3 length, D gene, clone size, V gene, J gene, CDR3 DNA, CDR3 protein. A D gene is named only where the DNA matches it firmly. Clone size is stated in some rows and not others, as once, few, many or a class when expanded.

>12|NA|NA|TRBV29-1|TRBJ2-3
TGCAGCGTGGGGGGCGGGACAGATACGCAGTATTTT
CSVGGGTDTQYF
>15|NA|NA|TRBV6-1|TRBJ1-3
TGTGCCAGCAGTGAGAGCAGGGTATCCGGAAACACCATATATTTT
CASSESRVSGNTIYF
>15|TRBD1|NA|TRBV11-2|TRBJ1-2
TGTGCCAGCAGACAGCCGGGACAGGGACCTTCTGGCTACACCTTC
CASRQPGQGPSGYTF
>14|NA|NA|TRBV5-6|TRBJ1-1
TGTGCCAGCGCCCCCGCTGCGGGGTACACTGAAGCTTTCTTT
CASAPAAGYTEAFF
>15|TRBD1|NA|TRBV28|TRBJ2-5
TGTGCCAGCAGCCCTCGGGACAGGCCTCTGGAGACCCAGTACTTC
CASSPRDRPLETQYF
>14|NA|NA|TRBV5-1|TRBJ2-7
TGCGCCAGCTATCCCAGGGGCTTCTCCTACGAGCAGTACTTC
CASYPRGFSYEQYF
>14|TRBD1|NA|TRBV5-5|TRBJ1-6
TGTGCCAGCAGCTTAAACAGGGGTAATTCACCCCTCCACTTT
CASSLNRGNSPLHF
>11|NA|NA|TRBV5-1|TRBJ1-1
TGCGCCAGCAGCTTAGGTGGGGAAGCTTTCTTT
CASSLGGEAFF
>15|NA|once|TRBV7-9|TRBJ1-4
TGTGCCAGCAGCTCAATGGGAACAACTAATGAAAAACTGTTTTTT
CASSSMGTTNEKLFF
>12|TRBD2|many|TRBV30|TRBJ2-4
TGTGCCTGGAGTCTAGGGAGGGACATTCAGTACTTC
CAWSLGRDIQYF
>16|NA|NA|TRBV11-3|TRBJ2-5
TGTGCCAGCAGCTTAGGATTTAGAGGGGAGCAAGAGACCCAGTACTTC
CASSLGFRGEQETQYF
>16|NA|once|TRBV5-4|TRBJ2-3
TGTGCCAGCAGCCGAGACGGGGGCAGAAACACAGATACGCAGTATTTT
CASSRDGGRNTDTQYF
>23|TRBD2|NA|TRBV28|TRBJ2-1
TGTGCCAGCAGTTTATTGGGGCCGTGGGTTCTGGAGGGAGGGCCATCAGGTTACAATGAGCAGTTCTTC
CASSLLGPWVLEGGPSGYNEQFF
>16|TRBD1|NA|TRBV27|TRBJ1-2
TGTGCCAGCTACAGGGGCGGGACAGGGAGGTATTATGGCTACACCTTC
CASYRGGTGRYYGYTF
>16|NA|NA|TRBV7-7|TRBJ2-5
TGTGCTAGCAGTTTAGAGGGTGCGGGAACCACAGAGACCCAGTACTTC
CASSLEGAGTTETQYF
>14|NA|NA|TRBV5-4|TRBJ1-1
TGTGCCAGCAGCTCCGATGTGGGGGTTCGGGAAGCTTTCTTT
CASSSDVGVREAFF
>13|NA|NA|TRBV6-1|TRBJ1-4
TGTGCCAGCAGCCTTAACAGGGATGAAAAACTGTTTTTT
CASSLNRDEKLFF
>13|NA|NA|TRBV6-5|TRBJ1-5
TGTGCCAGCAGTTGGGGGTACAATCAGCCCCAGCATTTT
CASSWGYNQPQHF
>15|NA|NA|TRBV7-2|TRBJ2-1
TGTGCCAGCAGCTTAGCATGGGGGGCCTACAATGAGCAGTTCTTC
CASSLAWGAYNEQFF
>15|TRBD1|few|TRBV9|TRBJ1-1
TGTGCCAGCAGCGGACATCAGGGGGCAGGCACTGAAGCTTTCTTT
CASSGHQGAGTEAFF
>14|NA|NA|TRBV6-5|TRBJ1-3
TGTGCCAGCTGGGAGGGGGTAGGTGGAAACACCATATATTTT
CASWEGVGGNTIYF
>14|NA|NA|TRBV18|TRBJ2-1
TGTGCCAGCTCACCGGAGGGGCCGCGGAATGAGCAGTTCTTC
CASSPEGPRNEQFF
>14|TRBD1|NA|TRBV9|TRBJ2-2
TGTGCCAGCAGCGACAGGGGGAACACCGGGGAGCTGTTTTTT
CASSDRGNTGELFF
>16|NA|NA|TRBV5-1|TRBJ2-4
TGCGCCAGCAGCCCGAGTCCCGGGGGAGCCAAAAACATTCAGTACTTC
CASSPSPGGAKNIQYF
>14|NA|NA|TRBV5-6|TRBJ1-1
TGTGCCAGCAGGGGTGGGACGGTGAACACTGAAGCTTTCTTT
CASRGGTVNTEAFF
>18|TRBD2|NA|TRBV11-2|TRBJ2-3
TGTGCCAGCAGCTCCTTCAGTAGCTTAGCGGGAGGGACAGATACGCAGTATTTT
CASSSFSSLAGGTDTQYF
>14|TRBD1|few|TRBV28|TRBJ1-4
TGTGCCAGCAGCTCCGGACAGGGGAAGGAAAAACTGTTTTTT
CASSSGQGKEKLFF
>15|TRBD1|NA|TRBV10-3|TRBJ1-5
TGTGCCATCAGTGGGACAGGGAATAGCAATCAGCCCCAGCATTTT
CAISGTGNSNQPQHF
>15|TRBD1|NA|TRBV7-6|TRBJ2-1
TGTGCCAGCAGCTTGGGACAGGGAGCCTACAATGAGCAGTTCTTC
CASSLGQGAYNEQFF
>18|TRBD1|NA|TRBV27|TRBJ1-1
TGTGCCAGCAGTTTGGTGGGGGGATTAAGGGGGCGAGGGACTGAAGCTTTCTTT
CASSLVGGLRGRGTEAFF
>13|NA|NA|TRBV6-5|TRBJ2-1
TGTGCCAGCAATGCGCTAGCGAGTAATGAGCAGTTCTTC
CASNALASNEQFF
>11|NA|NA|TRBV19|TRBJ2-4
TGTGCCAGTAGTGGACTCAACATTCAGTACTTC
CASSGLNIQYF
>15|NA|NA|TRBV6-5|TRBJ1-3
TGTGCCAGCAGTTACTCGGTAGGGGTTGGAAACACCATATATTTT
CASSYSVGVGNTIYF
>15|TRBD1|NA|TRBV28|TRBJ2-7
TGTGCCAGCAGCCTCCTTGACAGGGACTCCTACGAGCAGTACTTC
CASSLLDRDSYEQYF
>13|TRBD1|NA|TRBV19|TRBJ1-4
TGTGCCAGTACCGGACAGGGTAATGAAAAACTGTTTTTT
CASTGQGNEKLFF
>14|NA|NA|TRBV5-1|TRBJ2-1
TGCGCCAGCAGCGGCCAGGCCCGTTACAATGAGCAGTTCTTC
CASSGQARYNEQFF
>14|NA|NA|TRBV6-6|TRBJ2-5
TGTGCCAGCAGGGGTTTGGACTTCCAAGAGACCCAGTACTTC
CASRGLDFQETQYF
>16|TRBD2|NA|TRBV11-3|TRBJ2-3
TGTGCCAGCAGCGACGGGACTAGCGGGAGTTTTGATACGCAGTATTTT
CASSDGTSGSFDTQYF
>15|TRBD1|NA|TRBV7-2|TRBJ1-6
TGTGCCAGCAGCCCTCGGGACAGAGATAATTCACCCCTCCACTTT
CASSPRDRDNSPLHF
>18|TRBD2|NA|TRBV5-1|TRBJ2-3
TGCGCCAGCAGCCCGGGACTAGCGGGAGGCTCTTCGACAGATACGCAGTATTTT
CASSPGLAGGSSTDTQYF
>11|NA|once|TRBV30|TRBJ1-4
TGTGCCTGGAGTGTTCGAGAAAAACTGTTTTTT
CAWSVREKLFF
>14|TRBD2|NA|TRBV19|TRBJ2-3
TGTGCCAGCGCGACTAGCGGGAACAGGAATACGCAGTATTTT
CASATSGNRNTQYF
>16|NA|NA|TRBV19|TRBJ2-3
TGTGCCAGTAGTATCCGGGGGAACAGGGGTACAGATACGCAGTATTTT
CASSIRGNRGTDTQYF
>17|TRBD2|few|TRBV19|TRBJ2-2
TGTGCCAGTAGGATAGGTAGCGGGACCAAGAACACCGGGGAGCTGTTTTTT
CASRIGSGTKNTGELFF
>16|TRBD1|NA|TRBV29-1|TRBJ2-1
TGCAGCGTTGTTGACAGGGGGCTCCAAGTCTACAATGAGCAGTTCTTC
CSVVDRGLQVYNEQFF
>17|TRBD2|NA|TRBV7-9|TRBJ2-3
TGTGCCAGCAGCCCACAGCGTGGGACTAGCCCCCCAGATACGCAGTATTTT
CASSPQRGTSPPDTQYF
>16|NA|NA|TRBV27|TRBJ2-6
TGTGCCAGCAGTGGCGGATCTAGCGCTGGGGCCAACGTCCTGACTTTC
CASSGGSSAGANVLTF
>15|NA|many|TRBV4-1|TRBJ2-2
TGCGCCAGCAGCCAAGATCGGACGGTCACCGGGGAGCTGTTTTTT
CASSQDRTVTGELFF
>15|NA|many|TRBV4-2|TRBJ2-3
TGTGCCAGCAGCCAAGAGGGCAGCGGTGTGGATACGCAGTATTTT
CASSQEGSGVDTQYF
>16|TRBD2|NA|TRBV7-9|TRBJ2-7
TGTGCCAGCAGCCCCCACGCGCTAGCGGGAGGTGGCGAGCAGTACTTC
CASSPHALAGGGEQYF
>14|NA|NA|TRBV6-5|TRBJ1-4
TGTGCCAGCAGGAGAACTGTGAGGAAGGAAAAACTGTTTTTT
CASRRTVRKEKLFF
>15|NA|NA|TRBV2|TRBJ2-6
TGTGCCAGCAGTGAATATTCCTCTGGGGCCAACGTCCTGACTTTC
CASSEYSSGANVLTF
>13|NA|NA|TRBV13|TRBJ2-3
TGTGCCAGCAGCTTGGATTTCGGAGATACGCAGTATTTT
CASSLDFGDTQYF
>13|NA|NA|TRBV7-2|TRBJ2-1
TGTGCCAGCAGCTTAGTACGCTACAATGAGCAGTTCTTC
CASSLVRYNEQFF
>15|TRBD1|NA|TRBV7-9|TRBJ2-7
TGTGCCAGCAGCCTTGGGACAGGGGAGACCTACGAGCAGTACTTC
CASSLGTGETYEQYF
>11|TRBD1|NA|TRBV10-3|TRBJ2-7
TGTGCCATCAGCGACAGGGCCGAGCAGTACTTC
CAISDRAEQYF
>12|NA|few|TRBV18|TRBJ2-7
TGTGCCAGCTCGCCGGACAGCGCCGAGCAGTACTTC
CASSPDSAEQYF